One sample yielded the 9 T cell receptor beta chains listed below, sequenced in a study of blood T cell repertoires in COVID-19. Here immunoSEQ multiplex PCR was the method, and the copy in TCRdb shows in-frame clones only, minus some. The sample holds about 160,000 clones; around 84% are singletons and the top ten take 3% to 4%. Sequencing was carried out using peripheral blood. The receptors come from a human donor with acute or convalescent COVID-19. The donor label of this sample is uncertain.

The chain carries TRBV19 and TRBJ2-4; no reliable D call. CDR1 is LNHDA and CDR2 is SQIVND in the germline V gene (reference sequence). Trimming removed 5 bases at V and 3 bases at J, with 2 bases between. This CDR3 has 11 residues. CDR3 residues: CASSLKNIQYF. The CDR3 DNA reads as TGTGCCAGTAGTCTCAAAAACATTCAGTACTTC. Filled out from reference TRBV19 and TRBJ2-4, the complete variable domain reads DGGITQSPKYLFRKEGQNVTLSCEQNLNHDAMYWYRQDPGQGLRLIYYSQIVNDFQKGDIAEGYSVSREKKESFPLTVTSAQKNPTAFYLCASSLKNIQYFGAGTRLSVL.

The rearrangement links TRBV7-3 to TRBJ1-3; unclear D gene. Germline-derived CDR1 and CDR2 are SGHTA and FQGTGA. This CDR3 is 13 amino acids long. Trimming took off 5 bases at V and 0 bases at J, with 5 bases between the two ends. The CDR3 is CASSPSSGNTIYF. CDR3 nucleotides: TGTGCCAGCAGCCCGAGCTCTGGAAACACCATATATTTT. Variable domain in full (rest from reference TRBV7-3 and TRBJ1-3): GAGVSQTPSNKVTEKGKYVELRCDPISGHTALYWYRQSLGQGPEFLIYFQGTGAADDSGLPNDRFFAVRPEGSVSTLKIQRTERGDSAVYLCASSPSSGNTIYFGEGSWLTVV.

J is TRBJ1-2 and V is TRBV13, with D possibly TRBD1 on 5 matching bases. Germline values: CDR1 PRHDT, CDR2 FYEKMQ (reference sequence). This CDR3 region has 13 residues. V was shortened by 6 bases and J by 6 bases, with 14 bases between the two germline ends. CDR3: CASRNRIEDGYTF. CDR3 coding DNA: TGTGCCAGCAGAAACAGGATCGAGGATGGCTACACCTTC. Based on the CDR3 plus reference TRBV13 and TRBJ1-2, the full variable domain is AAGVIQSPRHLIKEKRETATLKCYPIPRHDTVYWYQQGPGQDPQFLISFYEKMQSDKGSIPDRFSAQQFSDYHSELNMSSLELGDSALYFCASRNRIEDGYTFGSGTRLTVV.

The rearrangement uses TRBV6-5 and TRBJ2-3; a weak D match, TRBD1 (6 bases). Germline-derived CDR1 and CDR2 are MNHEY and SVGAGI. The CDR3 contains 13 residues. Trimming took 7 bases from V and 2 from J, leaving 10 bases between them. CDR3 residues: CASTRDNTDTQYF. The CDR3 coding sequence is TGTGCCAGCACCCGGGACAACACAGATACGCAGTATTTT.

The chain couples TRBV19 to TRBJ1-1; TRBD1 agrees at 9 bases. CDR1 and CDR2 (germline): LNHDA, SQIVND (reference sequence). The CDR3 loop spans 17 amino acids. Trimming at V came to 5 bases and at J to 1 base, leaving 11 bases not matched to a gene. The chain's CDR3 is CASSPPGGTGKNTEAFF. The CDR3 DNA follows: TGTGCCAGTAGTCCCCCCGGAGGGACAGGGAAGAACACTGAAGCTTTCTTT.

The V and J genes are TRBV7-7 and TRBJ1-1; D ambiguous. The CDR3 has 13 amino acids. The germline V and J ends were trimmed by 6 bases and 1 base, with 9 bases remaining between them. CDR1 is SSHAT and CDR2 is FNYEAQ in the germline V gene (reference sequence). In nucleotides, the CDR3 is TGTGCCAGCAGTTTCGGGGAGAACACTGAAGCTTTCTTT. Its protein product is CASSFGENTEAFF.

The genes are TRBV14 and TRBJ2-1, with 12 nucleotides matching TRBD2. CDR3 length: 19 amino acids. In germline, CDR1 is SGHDN, CDR2 FVKESK. J gave up 0 bases and V 4 bases, and 10 bases lay outside the gene matches. CDR3 loop: CASSLRTSGAFRSYNEQFF. For the CDR3, the DNA is TGTGCCAGCAGCCTGAGGACTAGCGGGGCCTTCCGCTCCTACAATGAGCAGTTCTTC.

The gene calls are TRBV4-3 and TRBJ1-2; no reliable D call. The CDR3 totals 14 residues. V dropped 0 bases and J dropped 4 bases, with 9 bases sitting between them. The germline V gene encodes CDR1 LGHNA and CDR2 YSLEER. The CDR3 sequence: CASSQDHNAYGYTF. In DNA, the CDR3 is TGCGCCAGCAGCCAAGATCACAACGCCTATGGCTACACCTTC.

V is TRBV2 and J is TRBJ2-1; no definite D call. Germline CDR1 reads SNHLY; CDR2 reads FYNNEI. This CDR3 spans 15 amino acids. Between the trimmed V and J ends, which lost 5 bases and 0 bases, there was a span of 11 bases. CDR3 residues: CASSWSGTSYNEQFF. The CDR3 nucleotides read TGTGCCAGCAGTTGGTCAGGCACCTCCTACAATGAGCAGTTCTTC.